This passage covers 24 T cell receptor beta chains from one sample sequenced in a study of blood T cell repertoires in COVID-19. Generated by immunoSEQ multiplex PCR, the TCRdb table keeps only in-frame clones and is missing some. This repertoire shows some 100,000 clones, 70% to 90% found once; its top ten account for more than 5.5%. The sequenced sample was peripheral blood. Receptors originate from a woman aged 60 to 75 with acute or convalescent COVID-19.

This chain links TRBV9 with TRBJ1-1; TRBD1 matches at 8 bases. Looked up from germline, CDR1 is SGDLS and CDR2 is YYNGEE. The V segment lost 3 bases and the J segment 10 bases; nucleotides outside the gene matches: 14. The CDR3 runs 15 residues. The CDR3 sequence: CASSETYRGEVGAFF. Here the CDR3 DNA reads TGTGCCAGCAGCGAGACCTACAGGGGGGAGGTGGGAGCTTTCTTT.

The chain is built from TRBV18 and TRBJ1-2; D not certain. V lost 4 bases and J 7 bases, leaving 7 bases between the germline ends. Germline loops: CDR1 KGHSH, CDR2 LQKENI. The CDR3 length is 11 residues. The chain's CDR3 is CASSLETGYTF. CDR3 sequence (DNA): TGTGCCAGCTCACTAGAAACTGGCTACACCTTC.

V usage is TRBV5-4 and J usage is TRBJ1-4; no clear D. CDR1 is SGHNT and CDR2 is YYREEE in the germline V gene (reference sequence). The germline V and J ends were trimmed by 4 bases and 5 bases, with 9 bases remaining between them. The CDR3 sequence is 13 residues long. CDR3: CASSPPGNEKLFF. Here the CDR3 DNA reads TGTGCCAGCAGCCCCCCGGGGAATGAAAAACTGTTTTTT.

This clone was found once. Here the CDR3 reads CASSEGSPTDTQYF. The CDR3 DNA reads TGTGCCAGCAGTGAAGGGAGTCCCACAGATACGCAGTATTTT. This rearrangement joins TRBV6-1 to TRBJ2-3, with D uncertain. Germline values: CDR1 MNHNS, CDR2 SASEGT. The germline V and J ends were trimmed by 1 base and 2 bases, with 7 bases remaining between them. CDR3 length equals 14 residues.

The chain carries TRBV19 and TRBJ2-7; maybe TRBD2 (5 bases). Per the germline V gene, CDR1 is LNHDA and CDR2 is SQIVND (reference sequence). There are 16 residues in the CDR3. Trimming removed 4 bases at V and 2 bases at J, with 18 bases between. Here the CDR3 DNA reads TGTGCCAGTAGTAGCCACCCCGGGGAAAAAGCCTACGAGCAGTACTTC. This gives the protein CASSSHPGEKAYEQYF.

This sequence joins TRBV3-1 (or the pseudogene TRBV3-2) and TRBJ1-1; D remains ambiguous. Germline V CDR1 and CDR2: LGHDT, YNNKEL (reference sequence). With 2 bases removed from V and 1 base from J, the gap between germline ends came to 11 bases. The length of the CDR3 is 15 residues. In DNA, the CDR3 is TGTGCCAGCAGCCAAAGTGGGCCCTGGAACACTGAAGCTTTCTTT. It is translated as CASSQSGPWNTEAFF.

The chain couples TRBV24-1 to TRBJ2-7; 8 nucleotides align to TRBD1. The germline gives CDR1 KGHDR, CDR2 SFDVKD. This CDR3 has 14 amino acids. J lost 2 bases, V lost 9 bases, and 8 bases had no gene match. The CDR3 reads CATSIHRGTYEQYV. CDR3 DNA sequence: TGTGCCACCTCTATTCACAGGGGGACCTACGAGCAGTACGTC.

The chain uses TRBV19 and TRBJ1-5; TRBD1 might be the D (6 bases). Germline assignment: CDR1 LNHDA and CDR2 SQIVND (reference sequence). CDR3 length equals 14 residues. Trimming shortened V by 7 bases and J by 2 bases, and 12 bases separated the two germline ends. The CDR3 sequence: CASISAGGNQPQHF. As DNA, the CDR3 is TGTGCCAGTATATCGGCAGGGGGCAATCAGCCCCAGCATTTT.

This rearrangement joins TRBV3-1 (or the pseudogene TRBV3-2) to TRBJ2-7, with 7 bases matching TRBD1. The length of the CDR3 is 18 residues. From germline, CDR1 is LGHDT and CDR2 YNNKEL (reference sequence). The J segment lost 3 bases and the V segment lost 4 bases, leaving 18 bases of the junction unmatched. The DNA for the CDR3 is TGTGCCAGCAGCCCAGGGAATCCCCGACAGGGACCTGGCTACGAGCAGTACTTC. Protein sequence: CASSPGNPRQGPGYEQYF.

This clone was observed a single time. This chain links TRBV7-9 with TRBJ1-1; D ambiguous. This CDR3 is 13 amino acids long. Between the trimmed V and J ends, which lost 5 bases and 6 bases, there was a span of 13 bases. In germline, CDR1 is SEHNR, CDR2 FQNEAQ (reference sequence). The CDR3: CASSEGSYAEAFF. CDR3 sequence (DNA): TGTGCCAGCAGCGAGGGTAGTTACGCTGAAGCTTTCTTT.

The count of this clone is one. J is TRBJ1-3 and V is TRBV2, with a weak D call TRBD1 (6 bases). Germline CDR1 and CDR2: SNHLY and FYNNEI. The CDR3 has 15 residues. Trimming removed 4 bases from V and 4 bases from J, with 14 bases in between. CDR3 amino acids: CASSVLGGLGNTIYF. The CDR3 nucleotides read TGTGCCAGCAGTGTGTTGGGGGGGCTCGGAAACACCATATATTTT.

The gene calls are TRBV3-1 (or the pseudogene TRBV3-2) and TRBJ1-2, with TRBD1 matching over 7 bases. The CDR3 runs 15 residues. J lost 1 base, V lost 4 bases, and 6 bases had no gene match. Germline V gene data show CDR1 as LGHDT and CDR2 as YNNKEL (reference sequence). The chain's CDR3 is CASSPGQQFNYGYTF. The CDR3 DNA is TGTGCCAGCAGCCCGGGACAGCAGTTTAACTATGGCTACACCTTC.

The CDR3 here is CASSLTSGSSSGANVLTF. The CDR3 DNA reads TGTGCCAGTAGCTTAACTAGCGGGAGCTCTTCTGGGGCCAACGTCCTGACTTTC. The chain carries TRBV19 and TRBJ2-6; 11 bases are shared with TRBD2. Unmatched junction bases numbered 8, after V lost 6 bases and J lost 1 base. Per germline, CDR1 LNHDA and CDR2 SQIVND (reference sequence). The CDR3 is 18 amino acids. Variable domain in full (rest from reference TRBV19 and TRBJ2-6): DGGITQSPKYLFRKEGQNVTLSCEQNLNHDAMYWYRQDPGQGLRLIYYSQIVNDFQKGDIAEGYSVSREKKESFPLTVTSAQKNPTAFYLCASSLTSGSSSGANVLTFGAGSRLTVL.

The chain recombines TRBV28 with TRBJ1-2; no reliable D call. The CDR3 spans 13 residues. V lost 7 bases to trimming and J lost 0 bases, with 9 bases between them. CDR1 MDHEN and CDR2 SYDVKM come from the germline V gene. CDR3 loop: CASNVESNYGYTF. The DNA of the CDR3 is TGTGCCAGCAATGTAGAATCTAACTATGGCTACACCTTC.

V usage is TRBV21-1 and J usage is TRBJ2-5; TRBD2, as called in the table, went unchecked against the DNA. TRBV21-1 has pseudogene status. The CDR3 contains 14 residues. CDR3 sequence (DNA): TGTGCCAGCAAGTCTAGCGGACTCCAAGAGACCCAGTACTTC. Protein product: CASKSSGLQETQYF.

In this sample, this clone turned up a few times. The same CDR3 is also encoded by other DNA sequences in this sample. This CDR3 reads CASSFKETQYF. In DNA form, the CDR3 reads TGCGCCAGCAGCTTCAAAGAGACCCAGTACTTC. The chain is built from TRBV5-1 and TRBJ2-5, with no clear D. This CDR3 spans 11 amino acids. Germline-derived CDR1 and CDR2 are SGHRS and YFSETQ. V lost 2 bases, J lost 3 bases, and 2 bases lay in between. The entire variable domain, with the rest obtained from reference TRBV5-1 and TRBJ2-5, is as follows: KAGVTQTPRYLIKTRGQQVTLSCSPISGHRSVSWYQQTPGQGLQFLFEYFSETQRNKGNFPGRFSGRQFSNSRSEMNVSTLELGDSALYLCASSFKETQYFGPGTRLLVL.

This clone appeared a single time. V usage is TRBV10-1 and J usage is TRBJ2-5, with D tentatively TRBD1 (5 bases). This CDR3 contains 13 residues. Trimming removed 2 bases from V and 2 bases from J, with 6 bases in between. Germline CDR1 reads WNHNN; CDR2 reads SYGVQD (reference sequence). CDR3 protein: CASSEGHQETQYF. The CDR3 bases are TGCGCCAGCAGTGAGGGACATCAAGAGACCCAGTACTTC.

This clone occurred a few times. V and J are TRBV9 and TRBJ2-5; TRBD1 is a possible D gene (6 bases). Germline-derived CDR1 and CDR2 are SGDLS and YYNGEE. Deletions cut 4 bases from V and 6 bases from J, with 7 bases between. The CDR3 totals 11 residues. As DNA, the CDR3 is TGTGCCAGCAGCAGGGGGAAGACCCAGTACTTC. The encoded protein is CASSRGKTQYF.

The V and J genes are TRBV5-1 and TRBJ2-1; TRBD2 matches at 10 bases. CDR3 length: 16 amino acids. V gave up 3 bases and J gave up 2 bases; unmatched junction bases: 5. Germline V gene sequence: CDR1 SGHRS, CDR2 YFSETQ. The CDR3 region has the DNA TGCGCCAGCAGCTCTAGCGGGAGAGGGGCCTACAATGAGCAGTTCTTC. Protein sequence: CASSSSGRGAYNEQFF.

The chain joins TRBV7-2 to TRBJ2-1; D is undetermined. The CDR3 loop spans 13 amino acids. The V end was cut by 5 bases, the J end by 6 bases, with 11 bases between. Germline V gene lookup returns CDR1 SGHTA and CDR2 FQGNSA. CDR3 residues: CASSLDWLNEQFF. The CDR3 bases are TGTGCCAGCAGCCTTGACTGGCTCAATGAGCAGTTCTTC.

The chain uses TRBV19 and TRBJ2-1, with 9 bases aligning to TRBD2. V shed 7 bases and J 8 bases; nucleotides not matched to a gene: 3. CDR1 LNHDA and CDR2 SQIVND come from the germline V gene (reference sequence). CDR3 length equals 12 residues. CDR3 sequence: CASKGLAYEQFF. CDR3 nucleotides: TGTGCCAGTAAGGGACTAGCCTATGAGCAGTTCTTC.

This chain connects TRBV7-8 to TRBJ2-1; 15 bases align to TRBD2. Germline-derived CDR1 and CDR2 are SGHVS and FQNEAQ. This CDR3 region has 20 residues. V was clipped by 1 base and J by 9 bases; unmatched bases: 16. For the CDR3, the DNA is TGTGCCAGCAGCTTAGGAGGACTAGCGGGAGGGCCACTATTTACGGGTGAGCAGTTCTTC. Its protein is CASSLGGLAGGPLFTGEQFF.

The CDR3 bases are TGCGCCAGCACCGTGAGCGGGAGAACAGATACGCAGTATTTT. Translated: CASTVSGRTDTQYF. This chain joins TRBV5-1 and TRBJ2-3; 8 bases line up with TRBD2. CDR3 length equals 14 residues. The V segment lost 6 bases and the J segment 3 bases; nucleotides outside the gene matches: 6. The germline V gene encodes CDR1 SGHRS and CDR2 YFSETQ.

The J gene is TRBJ1-2, the V gene TRBV5-1; D remains unclear. V was trimmed by 5 bases and J by 4 bases, leaving 12 bases between them. The CDR3 consists of 13 residues. Germline values: CDR1 SGHRS, CDR2 YFSETQ. CDR3 residues: CASRPEEGYGYTF. The DNA for the CDR3 is TGCGCCAGCAGGCCGGAAGAGGGCTATGGCTACACCTTC.